This record concerns one T cell receptor beta chain sequence. This specimen comes from a study of cytomegalovirus exposure and HLA in healthy donors. On the study more broadly: Earlier findings included some 120 million unique TCR beta sequences obtained from some 180 million T cells. Genotyping of 430 or so donors showed that over 80% belonged to the Caucasian-associated ancestry cluster.

With 60 Vbeta and 13 Jbeta primers, the PCR was carried out. Method: immunoSEQ multiplex PCR; TCRdb's copy keeps in-frame clones and lacks some. The table has some 180,000 clones, about four fifths seen once. Material: PBMCs. The clonotype comes from a female donor in good health and CMV-seronegative.

CDR3 sequence reads: CASSGQFTEAFF. DNA of the CDR3: TGCGCCAGCAGTGGTCAGTTCACTGAAGCTTTCTTT. V is TRBV5-1 and J is TRBJ1-1; D unclear. V was clipped by 5 bases and J by 4 bases, with 9 bases between them. This CDR3 region has 12 residues. Germline V gene lookup returns CDR1 SGHRS and CDR2 YFSETQ.